Sequencing of this TCR beta chain was carried out in a study of blood T cells in healthy people across ages. Findings and limits, study-wide: Total diversity from one million sequenced T cells was likely underestimated.

Alongside a J-beta primer mix, a sample-barcoded 5' primer served in a second PCR lasting about 7 to 11 cycles. TCRdb re-called the 5' RACE reads with MiXCR, one entry per CDR3 protein. Altogether about 970,000 distinct CDR3 sequences are present, 45% to 60% being singletons, with the ten largest covering 20% to 25%. This clonotype has only a few counts. Its antigen is unknown. No fewer than 6 micrograms of total RNA were isolated from every sample. V gave up 3 bases and J gave up 3 bases; unmatched junction bases: 1. Germline assignment: CDR1 SGHRS and CDR2 YFSETQ. The CDR3 has 14 amino acids. The sequenced sample consisted of blood. The clonotype originates from a woman aged 60-75 years in good health. V and J are TRBV5-1 and TRBJ1-1; TRBD1 matches 11 bases. DNA for the CDR3: TGCGCCAGCAGCTCGGGACAGGGGGACACTGAAGCTTTCTTT. It encodes CASSSGQGDTEAFF.